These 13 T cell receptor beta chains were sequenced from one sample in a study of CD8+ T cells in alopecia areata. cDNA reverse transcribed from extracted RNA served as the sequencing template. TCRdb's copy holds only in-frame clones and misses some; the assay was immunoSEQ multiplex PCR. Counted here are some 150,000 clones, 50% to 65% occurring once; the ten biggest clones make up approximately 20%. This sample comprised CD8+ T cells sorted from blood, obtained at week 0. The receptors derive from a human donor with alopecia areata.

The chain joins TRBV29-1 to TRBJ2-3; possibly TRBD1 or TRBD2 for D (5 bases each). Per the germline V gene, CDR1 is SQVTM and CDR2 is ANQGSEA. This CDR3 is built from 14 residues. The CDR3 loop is CSVVGDGEGNTQYF. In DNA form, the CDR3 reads TGCAGTGTGGTCGGGGACGGAGAAGGAAATACGCAGTATTTT.

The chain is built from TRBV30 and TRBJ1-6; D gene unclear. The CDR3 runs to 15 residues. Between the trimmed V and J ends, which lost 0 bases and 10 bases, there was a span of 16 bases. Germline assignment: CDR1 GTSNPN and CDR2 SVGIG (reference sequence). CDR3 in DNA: TGTGCCTGGAGTGTGTCGACTGGGCCTTACTCACCCCTCCACTTT. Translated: CAWSVSTGPYSPLHF.

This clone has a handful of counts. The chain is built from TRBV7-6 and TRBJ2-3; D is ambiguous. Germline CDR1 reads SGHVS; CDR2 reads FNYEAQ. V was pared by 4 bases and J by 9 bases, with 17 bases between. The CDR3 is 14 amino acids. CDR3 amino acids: CASSSRQGPVTQYF. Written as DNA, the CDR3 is TGTGCCAGCAGCTCTCGCCAAGGACCTGTCACGCAGTATTTT.

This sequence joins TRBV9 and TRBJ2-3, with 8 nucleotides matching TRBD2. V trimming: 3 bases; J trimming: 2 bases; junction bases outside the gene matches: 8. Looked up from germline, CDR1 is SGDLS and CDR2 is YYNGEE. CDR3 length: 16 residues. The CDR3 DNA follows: TGTGCCAGCAGCGCCGATAGCGGGGTGAACACAGATACGCAGTATTTT. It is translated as CASSADSGVNTDTQYF.

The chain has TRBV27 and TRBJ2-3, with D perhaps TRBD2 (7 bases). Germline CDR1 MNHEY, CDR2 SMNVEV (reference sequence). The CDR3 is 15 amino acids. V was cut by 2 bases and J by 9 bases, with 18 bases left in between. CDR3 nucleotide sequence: TGTGCCAGCAGTTTAGGCGGGGGCGGTCAGGCCACGCAGTATTTT. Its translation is CASSLGGGGQATQYF.

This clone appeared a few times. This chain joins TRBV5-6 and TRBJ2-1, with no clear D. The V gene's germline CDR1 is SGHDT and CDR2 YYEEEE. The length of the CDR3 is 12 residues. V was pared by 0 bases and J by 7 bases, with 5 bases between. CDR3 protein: CASSLGLNEQFF. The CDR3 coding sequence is TGTGCCAGCAGCTTGGGGCTGAATGAGCAGTTCTTC.

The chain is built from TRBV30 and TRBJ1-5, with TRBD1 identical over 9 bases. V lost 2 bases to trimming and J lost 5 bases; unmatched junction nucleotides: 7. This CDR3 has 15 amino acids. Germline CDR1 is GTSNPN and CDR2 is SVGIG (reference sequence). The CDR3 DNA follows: TGTGCCTGGAGTCCCACGGGACAGGGCCATCAGCCCCAGCATTTT. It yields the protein CAWSPTGQGHQPQHF.

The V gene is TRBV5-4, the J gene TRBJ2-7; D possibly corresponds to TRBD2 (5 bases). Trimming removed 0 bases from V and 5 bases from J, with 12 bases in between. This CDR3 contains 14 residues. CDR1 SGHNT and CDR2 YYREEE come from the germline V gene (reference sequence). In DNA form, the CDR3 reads TGTGCCAGCAGCTTGGACTACCGGGAAGACGAGCAGTACTTC. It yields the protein CASSLDYREDEQYF.

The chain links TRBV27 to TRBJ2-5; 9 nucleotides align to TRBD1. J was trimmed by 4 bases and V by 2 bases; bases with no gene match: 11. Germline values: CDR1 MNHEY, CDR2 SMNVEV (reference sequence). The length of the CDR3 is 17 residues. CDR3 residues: CASSLSAAGQGRETQYF. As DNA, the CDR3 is TGTGCCAGCAGTTTAAGTGCTGCGGGACAGGGTCGAGAGACCCAGTACTTC.

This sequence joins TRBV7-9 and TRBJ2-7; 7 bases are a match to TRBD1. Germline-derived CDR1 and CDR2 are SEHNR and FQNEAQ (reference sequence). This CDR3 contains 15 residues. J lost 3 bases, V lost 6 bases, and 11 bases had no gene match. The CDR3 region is CASRPQQGYVYEQYF. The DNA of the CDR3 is TGTGCCAGCAGACCCCAACAGGGGTACGTCTACGAGCAGTACTTC.

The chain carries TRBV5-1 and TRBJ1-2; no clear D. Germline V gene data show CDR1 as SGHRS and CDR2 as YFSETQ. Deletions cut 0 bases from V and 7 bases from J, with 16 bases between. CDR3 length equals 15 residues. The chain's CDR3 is CASSLAPGRTGGYTF. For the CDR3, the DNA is TGCGCCAGCAGCTTGGCCCCGGGAAGGACTGGTGGCTACACCTTC.

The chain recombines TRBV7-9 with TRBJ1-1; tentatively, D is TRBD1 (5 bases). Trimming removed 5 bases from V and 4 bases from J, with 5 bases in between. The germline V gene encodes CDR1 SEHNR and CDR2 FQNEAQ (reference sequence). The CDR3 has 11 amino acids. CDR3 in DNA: TGTGCCAGCAGCACAGGCACTGAAGCTTTCTTT. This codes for CASSTGTEAFF.

CDR3 DNA: TGTGCCAGCAGTTTAACCCCCACAGGGAAGGAGGGCTACACCTTC. This codes for CASSLTPTGKEGYTF. The V gene is TRBV27, the J gene TRBJ1-2; D possibly corresponds to TRBD1 (6 bases). V lost 2 bases, J lost 8 bases, and 18 bases lay in between. In germline, CDR1 is MNHEY, CDR2 SMNVEV (reference sequence). This CDR3 comprises 15 residues.